A selection of T cell receptor beta chains follows, all from one sample in a study of cytomegalovirus exposure and HLA in healthy donors. The table came from immunoSEQ multiplex PCR; TCRdb's copy has only in-frame clones and leaves some out. The sample consists of fewer than 250,000 clones, roughly 80% of them appearing once. The source material was PBMCs. Receptors originate from a woman younger than 45 in good health and CMV-seropositive. Both conserved end residues are part of each CDR3. Fields, in order: J gene, V gene, D gene, clone size, CDR3 DNA, CDR3 protein. D genes are given only for firm matches. Expanded clones are given a class, and other clones once, few, many or no size at all.

J gene: TRBJ1-5; V gene: TRBV14; D gene: -; clone size: -; CDR3 DNA: TGTGCCAGCAGCCATTCGGGACTGGGCAATCAGCCCCAGCATTTT; CDR3 protein: CASSHSGLGNQPQHF
J gene: TRBJ2-1; V gene: TRBV5-1; D gene: TRBD2; clone size: -; CDR3 DNA: TGCGCCAGCAGCTTACTAGCGGGAGGAGGGAATGAGCAGTTCTTC; CDR3 protein: CASSLLAGGGNEQFF
J gene: TRBJ2-7; V gene: TRBV19; D gene: TRBD1; clone size: -; CDR3 DNA: TGTGCCAGTAGTGTGGCAGGGGGAGCGGACGAGCAGTACTTC; CDR3 protein: CASSVAGGADEQYF
J gene: TRBJ2-3; V gene: TRBV5-8; D gene: TRBD2; clone size: -; CDR3 DNA: TGTGCCAGCAGCTTGTCTAGCGGTGCTAGCACAGATACGCAGTATTTT; CDR3 protein: CASSLSSGASTDTQYF
J gene: TRBJ2-5; V gene: TRBV14; D gene: TRBD2; clone size: -; CDR3 DNA: TGTGCCAGCAGCCAAGATCTTTTTGTAGGACTAGCGGGAGACCAAGAGACCCAGTACTTC; CDR3 protein: CASSQDLFVGLAGDQETQYF
J gene: TRBJ2-1; V gene: TRBV7-9; D gene: -; clone size: -; CDR3 DNA: TGTGCCAGCGCGTCTGGCGGAAATGAGCAGTTCTTC; CDR3 protein: CASASGGNEQFF
J gene: TRBJ2-7; V gene: TRBV2; D gene: -; clone size: -; CDR3 DNA: TGTGCCAGCAGTGACCTGGGGAGGACCTACGAGCAGTACTTC; CDR3 protein: CASSDLGRTYEQYF
J gene: TRBJ2-7; V gene: TRBV27; D gene: TRBD2; clone size: -; CDR3 DNA: TGTGCCAGCAGTAGCGGGATCACCCCTTACGAGCAGTACTTC; CDR3 protein: CASSSGITPYEQYF
J gene: TRBJ1-6; V gene: TRBV4-1; D gene: TRBD1; clone size: -; CDR3 DNA: TGCGCCAGCAGCGTGGGACAGGGGGCCCCCCTCCACTTT; CDR3 protein: CASSVGQGAPLHF
J gene: TRBJ1-5; V gene: TRBV6-5; D gene: -; clone size: -; CDR3 DNA: TGTGCCAGCAGTTACGGGGGACAAAATCAGCCCCAGCATTTT; CDR3 protein: CASSYGGQNQPQHF
J gene: TRBJ2-1; V gene: TRBV5-1; D gene: TRBD2; clone size: -; CDR3 DNA: TGCGCCAGCAGCTCTGTAGCGGGAGGGAGTGAGCAGTTCTTC; CDR3 protein: CASSSVAGGSEQFF
J gene: TRBJ2-7; V gene: TRBV10-2; D gene: TRBD2; clone size: -; CDR3 DNA: TGCGCCAGCAGTACTAGCGGGAGGTGGGAGCAGTACTTC; CDR3 protein: CASSTSGRWEQYF
J gene: TRBJ2-7; V gene: TRBV5-6; D gene: -; clone size: -; CDR3 DNA: TGTGCCAGCAGCCTCGGCCCCTTAAGGAGCGACGAGCAGTACTTC; CDR3 protein: CASSLGPLRSDEQYF
J gene: TRBJ2-7; V gene: TRBV4-1; D gene: TRBD1; clone size: -; CDR3 DNA: TGCGCCAGCAGCCAAGGGGAAACAGGGGGCGAGCAGTACTTC; CDR3 protein: CASSQGETGGEQYF
J gene: TRBJ1-5; V gene: TRBV28; D gene: TRBD1; clone size: -; CDR3 DNA: TGTGCCAGCATTTTTTCGACAGGGAGTCAGCCCCAGCATTTT; CDR3 protein: CASIFSTGSQPQHF
J gene: TRBJ2-7; V gene: TRBV5-1; D gene: -; clone size: -; CDR3 DNA: TGCGCCAGCAGCTTGGAGCCAACTCCTACCTACGAGCAGTACTTC; CDR3 protein: CASSLEPTPTYEQYF
J gene: TRBJ2-1; V gene: TRBV9; D gene: -; clone size: -; CDR3 DNA: TGTGCCAGCAGCGTAGATCAGGATGTGGCCTACAATGAGCAGTTCTTC; CDR3 protein: CASSVDQDVAYNEQFF
J gene: TRBJ1-6; V gene: TRBV2; D gene: -; clone size: -; CDR3 DNA: TGTGCCAGCAGTGAGACCGTGACAGGCGGTTCACCCCTCCACTTT; CDR3 protein: CASSETVTGGSPLHF
J gene: TRBJ2-7; V gene: TRBV6-6; D gene: -; clone size: few; CDR3 DNA: TGTGCCAGCAGTTCGGCCGGTCGCAGGCCCTCCGAGCAGTACTTC; CDR3 protein: CASSSAGRRPSEQYF
J gene: TRBJ2-1; V gene: TRBV9; D gene: TRBD2; clone size: -; CDR3 DNA: TGTGCCAGCAGCGTTCGGCTAGCGGATTACAATGAGCAGTTCTTC; CDR3 protein: CASSVRLADYNEQFF
J gene: TRBJ2-7; V gene: TRBV27; D gene: -; clone size: few; CDR3 DNA: TGTGCCAGCAGTTCCGGGGTCAGCTACGAGCAGTACTTC; CDR3 protein: CASSSGVSYEQYF
J gene: TRBJ2-1; V gene: TRBV2; D gene: TRBD2; clone size: once; CDR3 DNA: TGTGCCAGCAGTATGCGGGGGAATGAGCAGTTCTTC; CDR3 protein: CASSMRGNEQFF
J gene: TRBJ2-5; V gene: TRBV7-8; D gene: -; clone size: -; CDR3 DNA: TGTGCCAGCAGCTTAGACGGTAGCATAGAGACCCAGTACTTC; CDR3 protein: CASSLDGSIETQYF
J gene: TRBJ2-5; V gene: TRBV5-1; D gene: -; clone size: -; CDR3 DNA: TGCGCCAGCAGCTTGGCCCCCGTAGAAGAGACCCAGTACTTC; CDR3 protein: CASSLAPVEETQYF
J gene: TRBJ2-7; V gene: TRBV27; D gene: -; clone size: -; CDR3 DNA: TGTGCCAGCAGTTCGGGACTTGACTACGAGCAGTACTTC; CDR3 protein: CASSSGLDYEQYF
J gene: TRBJ2-1; V gene: TRBV19; D gene: TRBD2; clone size: -; CDR3 DNA: TGTGCCACTACTACTAACCTAGCGGGGGGATACAATGAGCAGTTCTTC; CDR3 protein: CATTTNLAGGYNEQFF
J gene: TRBJ2-4; V gene: TRBV15; D gene: -; clone size: -; CDR3 DNA: TGTGCCACCAGCAGAGATGTAACTAGGTACCGGGGCAGGGGAAACATTCAGTACTTC; CDR3 protein: CATSRDVTRYRGRGNIQYF
J gene: TRBJ1-3; V gene: TRBV28; D gene: -; clone size: -; CDR3 DNA: TGTGCCAGCAGTCCCGCGGGACGGTCTGGAAACACCATATATTTT; CDR3 protein: CASSPAGRSGNTIYF
J gene: TRBJ2-3; V gene: TRBV5-1; D gene: TRBD2; clone size: -; CDR3 DNA: TGCGCCAGCAGAGGACTAGCGGGAGTTGGGAGTGCAGATACGCAGTATTTT; CDR3 protein: CASRGLAGVGSADTQYF
J gene: TRBJ1-4; V gene: TRBV9; D gene: TRBD1; clone size: -; CDR3 DNA: TGTGCCAGCAGCCTCCGGGACAGGGAAGTCGAAAAACTGTTTTTT; CDR3 protein: CASSLRDREVEKLFF